By sample share, the clone carrying this T cell receptor beta chain is medium-sized. No antigen is known for it. This record comes from a study of spatial heterogeneity in lung cancer. Study-wide results and caveats: Whereas they appeared in blood less at follow-up, ubiquitous expanded tumor TCRs appeared there more at resection.

The CDR3 length is 15 residues. V was pared by 7 bases and J by 3 bases, with 9 bases of the junction left unmatched. MiXCR was run by TCRdb on the 5' RACE reads, yielding one entry per CDR3 protein. The data contain some 10,000 distinct CDR3 sequences, about 9.2% of them singletons. This sample's time point: sample taken at primary tumor resection. Tumor, nontumor lung or frozen PBMC supplied whole RNA, sequenced without sorting. The clonotype was recovered from a male donor with early-stage non-small cell lung cancer. The J gene is TRBJ2-1, the V gene TRBV12-3 or TRBV12-4, with 7 bases identical to TRBD2. Specimen: PBMCs, collected at surgery. The CDR3 DNA is TGTGCCAGCATCGGGCCGGGGGGAATCTACAATGAGCAGTTCTTC. Translated, it gives CASIGPGGIYNEQFF.